The 12 T cell receptor beta chains below were found in one sample sequenced in a study of blood T cell repertoires in COVID-19. Some clones are missing from TCRdb's copy, which holds only in-frame ones; the method was immunoSEQ multiplex PCR. The sample includes hundreds of thousands of clones, around 90% seen only once; the top ten take approximately 4.3%. Material: PBMCs or T cells enriched from blood (not recorded which). The receptors originated from a woman aged 18 to 35 with acute COVID-19.

The V call is TRBV19, the J call TRBJ2-4; D is perhaps TRBD2 (6 bases). Germline V gives CDR1 LNHDA, CDR2 SQIVND (reference sequence). Trimming took off 6 bases at V and 1 base at J, with 13 bases between the two ends. This CDR3 is built from 15 residues. The CDR3 DNA sequence: TGTGCCAGTAGATTGGAGGGAGGCGCCAAAAACATTCAGTACTTC. This codes for CASRLEGGAKNIQYF.

This clone showed up many times. The gene calls are TRBV19 and TRBJ2-6; TRBD2 is a possible D gene (5 bases). Germline V gene data show CDR1 as LNHDA and CDR2 as SQIVND (reference sequence). V was shortened by 5 bases and J by 4 bases, with 9 bases between the two germline ends. The CDR3 extends over 14 amino acids. The CDR3 bases are TGTGCCAGTAGTTGGGAGACCGGGGCCAACGTCCTGACTTTC. This codes for CASSWETGANVLTF.

The chain couples TRBV29-1 to TRBJ2-5; TRBD2 is a possible D gene (6 bases). Trimming removed 2 bases at V and 5 bases at J, with 15 bases between. The CDR3 has 14 amino acids. Germline CDR1 reads SQVTM; CDR2 reads ANQGSEA. The CDR3 loop reads CSVETPGVGETQYF. The CDR3 DNA is TGCAGCGTTGAAACGCCGGGGGTCGGGGAGACCCAGTACTTC.

This clone showed up just a few times. V usage is TRBV9 and J usage is TRBJ2-2, with 7 bases identical to TRBD2. CDR3 length: 16 residues. Trimming removed 0 bases from V and 2 bases from J; junction bases left unmatched: 4. CDR1 is SGDLS, CDR2 YYNGEE, per germline. The DNA for the CDR3 is TGTGCCAGCAGCGTAGACCCTAGCGGTAACACCGGGGAGCTGTTTTTT. Amino acid sequence: CASSVDPSGNTGELFF.

The rearrangement uses TRBV19 and TRBJ1-2, with TRBD1 matching over 9 bases. Germline V gene lookup returns CDR1 LNHDA and CDR2 SQIVND (reference sequence). This CDR3 is built from 16 residues. The V and J ends lost 1 base and 7 bases, in that order; junction bases with no gene match: 10. In DNA, the CDR3 is TGTGCCAGTAGTATAGTAACAGGGGGCATTGAGAGTGGCTACACCTTC. The encoded protein is CASSIVTGGIESGYTF.

V is TRBV9 and J is TRBJ2-1; 7 nucleotides line up with TRBD2. In germline, CDR1 is SGDLS, CDR2 YYNGEE. This CDR3 comprises 16 residues. The junction had 14 bases not matched to a gene; V was cut back by 3 bases and J by 8 bases. In DNA form, the CDR3 reads TGTGCCAGCAGCGCCCGAGGGGAGGGTGGTAAGGATGAGCAGTTCTTC. Its protein product is CASSARGEGGKDEQFF.

The gene calls are TRBV5-1 and TRBJ2-1; 10 nucleotides align to TRBD2. Losses at the gene ends were 7 bases for V and 5 bases for J; bases not matched to a gene: 6. This CDR3 is 14 amino acids long. Per germline, CDR1 SGHRS and CDR2 YFSETQ. As DNA, the CDR3 is TGCGCCAGCGCGCGGACTAGCGGCAACAATGAGCAGTTCTTC. Amino acids: CASARTSGNNEQFF. The full variable domain, completed using reference TRBV5-1 and TRBJ2-1, is KAGVTQTPRYLIKTRGQQVTLSCSPISGHRSVSWYQQTPGQGLQFLFEYFSETQRNKGNFPGRFSGRQFSNSRSEMNVSTLELGDSALYLCASARTSGNNEQFFGPGTRLTVL.

The chain employs TRBV5-1 and TRBJ1-6; possible D gene TRBD1, 5 bases. The CDR3 loop spans 14 amino acids. Germline V gene sequence: CDR1 SGHRS, CDR2 YFSETQ. V was shortened by 4 bases and J by 10 bases, with 15 bases between the two germline ends. CDR3 coding DNA: TGCGCCAGCAGCCTGCAGGGTATTAACTCACCCCTCCACTTT. Amino acids: CASSLQGINSPLHF.

The gene calls are TRBV29-1 and TRBJ1-1, with a weak D call TRBD1 (5 bases). The CDR3 covers 13 residues. V was clipped by 3 bases and J by 7 bases, with 15 bases between them. CDR1 and CDR2 (germline): SQVTM, ANQGSEA. Here the CDR3 DNA reads TGCAGCGTTGACGGGGGTCCTATTATTGAAGCTTTCTTT. It translates to CSVDGGPIIEAFF.

The chain uses TRBV6-5 and TRBJ1-1; the D gene is possibly TRBD1 (6 bases). V was shortened by 4 bases and J by 4 bases, with 19 bases between the two germline ends. Germline CDR1 is MNHEY and CDR2 is SVGAGI. This CDR3 is built from 16 residues. The DNA of the CDR3 is TGTGCCAGCAGTTCCCGAGGGGGGGGCGCGGGCACTGAAGCTTTCTTT. Residues: CASSSRGGGAGTEAFF.

The chain is built from TRBV7-9 and TRBJ2-7; 10 bases fit TRBD1. The germline gives CDR1 SEHNR, CDR2 FQNEAQ (reference sequence). J gave up 5 bases and V 1 base, and 5 bases lay outside the gene matches. The CDR3 is made up of 15 amino acids. CDR3 loop: CASSLVGTGADEQYF. The CDR3 region has the DNA TGTGCCAGCAGCTTAGTCGGGACAGGGGCGGACGAGCAGTACTTC.

CDR3 protein: CASSLNYRVAGEKLFF. CDR3 sequence (DNA): TGTGCCAGCAGTCTAAACTACAGGGTGGCGGGTGAAAAACTGTTTTTT. This sequence joins TRBV28 and TRBJ1-4; D is perhaps TRBD1 (6 bases). V was pared by 5 bases and J by 7 bases, with 20 bases between. Germline V gene sequence: CDR1 MDHEN, CDR2 SYDVKM. This CDR3 has 16 amino acids.